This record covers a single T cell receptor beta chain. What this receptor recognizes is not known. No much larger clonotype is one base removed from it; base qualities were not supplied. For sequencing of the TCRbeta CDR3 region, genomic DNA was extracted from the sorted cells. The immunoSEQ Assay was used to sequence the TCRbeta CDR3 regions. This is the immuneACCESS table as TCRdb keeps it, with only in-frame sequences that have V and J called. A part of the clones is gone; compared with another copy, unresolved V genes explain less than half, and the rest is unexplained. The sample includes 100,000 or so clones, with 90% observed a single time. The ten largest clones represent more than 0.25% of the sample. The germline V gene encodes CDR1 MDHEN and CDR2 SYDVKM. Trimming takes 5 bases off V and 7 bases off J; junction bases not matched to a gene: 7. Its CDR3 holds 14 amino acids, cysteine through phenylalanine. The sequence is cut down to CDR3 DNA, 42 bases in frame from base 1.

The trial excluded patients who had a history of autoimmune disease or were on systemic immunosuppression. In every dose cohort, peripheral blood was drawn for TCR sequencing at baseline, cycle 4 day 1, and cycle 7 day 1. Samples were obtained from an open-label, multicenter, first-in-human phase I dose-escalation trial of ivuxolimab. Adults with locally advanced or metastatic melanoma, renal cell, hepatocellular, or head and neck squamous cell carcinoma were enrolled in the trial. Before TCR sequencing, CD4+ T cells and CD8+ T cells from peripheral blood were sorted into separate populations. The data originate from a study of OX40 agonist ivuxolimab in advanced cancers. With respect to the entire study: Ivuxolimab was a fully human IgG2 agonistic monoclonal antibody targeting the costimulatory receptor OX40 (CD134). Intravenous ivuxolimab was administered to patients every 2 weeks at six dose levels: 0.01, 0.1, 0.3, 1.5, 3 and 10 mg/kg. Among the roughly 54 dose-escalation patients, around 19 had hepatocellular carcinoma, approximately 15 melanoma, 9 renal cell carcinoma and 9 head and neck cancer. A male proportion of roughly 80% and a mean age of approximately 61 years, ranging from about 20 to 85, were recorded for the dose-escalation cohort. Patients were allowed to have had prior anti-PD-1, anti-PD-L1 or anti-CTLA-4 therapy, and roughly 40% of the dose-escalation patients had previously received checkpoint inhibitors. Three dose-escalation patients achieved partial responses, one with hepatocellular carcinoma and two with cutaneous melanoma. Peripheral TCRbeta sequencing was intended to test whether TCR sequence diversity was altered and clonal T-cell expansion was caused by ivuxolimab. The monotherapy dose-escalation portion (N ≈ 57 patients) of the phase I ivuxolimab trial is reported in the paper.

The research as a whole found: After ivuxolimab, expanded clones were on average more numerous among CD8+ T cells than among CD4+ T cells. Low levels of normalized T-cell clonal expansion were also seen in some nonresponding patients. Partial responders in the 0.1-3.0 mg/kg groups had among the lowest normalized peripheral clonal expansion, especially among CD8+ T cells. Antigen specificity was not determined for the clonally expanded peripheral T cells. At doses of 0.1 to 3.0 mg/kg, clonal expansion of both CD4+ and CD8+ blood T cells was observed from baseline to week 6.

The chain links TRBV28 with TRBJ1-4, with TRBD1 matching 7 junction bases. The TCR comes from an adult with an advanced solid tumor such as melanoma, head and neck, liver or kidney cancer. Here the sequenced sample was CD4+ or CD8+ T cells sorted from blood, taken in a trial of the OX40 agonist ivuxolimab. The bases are TGTGCCAGCAGTCCCCCAGGGGGGGGTGAAAAACTGTTTTTT. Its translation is CASSPPGGGEKLFF. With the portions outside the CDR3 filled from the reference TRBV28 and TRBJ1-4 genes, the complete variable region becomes DVKVTQSSRYLVKRTGEKVFLECVQDMDHENMFWYRQDPGLGLRLIYFSYDVKMKEKGDIPEGYSVSREKKERFSLILESASTNQTSMYLCASSPPGGGEKLFFGSGTQLSVL.